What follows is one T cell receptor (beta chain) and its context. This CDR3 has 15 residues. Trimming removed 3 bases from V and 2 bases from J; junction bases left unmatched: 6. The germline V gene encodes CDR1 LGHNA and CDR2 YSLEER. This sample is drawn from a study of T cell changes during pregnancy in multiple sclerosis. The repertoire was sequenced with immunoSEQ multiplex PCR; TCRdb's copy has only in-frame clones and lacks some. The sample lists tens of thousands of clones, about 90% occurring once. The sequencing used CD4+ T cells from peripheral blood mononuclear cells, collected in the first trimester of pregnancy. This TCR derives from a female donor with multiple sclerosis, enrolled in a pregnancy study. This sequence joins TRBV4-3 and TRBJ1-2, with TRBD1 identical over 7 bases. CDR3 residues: CASSHDRVSNYGYTF. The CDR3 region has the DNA TGCGCCAGCAGCCACGACAGGGTTTCAAACTATGGCTACACCTTC.